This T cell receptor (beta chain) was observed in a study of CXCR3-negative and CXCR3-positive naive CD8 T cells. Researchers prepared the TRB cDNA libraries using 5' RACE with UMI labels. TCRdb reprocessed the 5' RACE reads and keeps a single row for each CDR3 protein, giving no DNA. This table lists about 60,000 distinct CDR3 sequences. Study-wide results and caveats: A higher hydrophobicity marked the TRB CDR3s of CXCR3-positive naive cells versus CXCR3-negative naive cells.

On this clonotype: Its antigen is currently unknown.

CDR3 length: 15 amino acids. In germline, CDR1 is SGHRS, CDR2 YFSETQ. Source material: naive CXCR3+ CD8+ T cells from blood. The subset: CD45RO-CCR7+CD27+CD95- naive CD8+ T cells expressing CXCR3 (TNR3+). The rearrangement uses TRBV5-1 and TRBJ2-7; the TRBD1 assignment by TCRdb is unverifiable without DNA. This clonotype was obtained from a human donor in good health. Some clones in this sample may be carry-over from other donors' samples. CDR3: CASSPGPGFPYEQYF.